Following are 32 T cell receptor beta chains from one sample sequenced in a study of tumor-infiltrating lymphocytes in primary liver carcinoma. From unsorted bulk tissue weighing about 20-31 mg, DNA and RNA were co-extracted. TCR beta cDNA came from about 450 ng total RNA, primed with a constant-region primer. It was through three nested multiplex PCR rounds of slightly modified ARM-PCR that TCR beta libraries arose. A C-beta reverse primer was combined with TRBV1-TRBV30 forward primers in the first two PCR rounds, and each round had approximately 9 cycles. TCRdb ran MiXCR on the multiplex PCR reads and lists one entry per CDR3 protein. The sample includes tens of thousands of distinct CDR3 sequences, 65% to 80% of them seen just once. What was sequenced was liver tumor tissue from sampling region 1. Specified subset: tumor region T1, superior pole. These receptors were collected from a man aged 40-49 years with primary liver carcinoma and hepatitis B virus infection.

Worth noting for this clonotype: This clone may be a read error of a much larger clone one base away. The chain joins TRBV28 to TRBJ2-3; TRBD1 or TRBD2 may be the D gene (5 bases each). Germline CDR1 reads MDHEN; CDR2 reads SYDVKM. The CDR3 consists of 13 residues. The DNA of the CDR3 is TGTGCCAGCAGTTTTATGAGGGGAGATACGCAGAATTTT. Translated, it gives CASSFMRGDTQNF.

This clonotype has more than one count but fewer than ten. One end of the junction does not line up with germline, which may come from a read error. The V and J genes are TRBV7-7 and TRBJ2-2; TRBD2 is a possible D gene (6 bases). The CDR3 has 17 amino acids. Germline CDR1 SSHAT, CDR2 FNYEAQ (reference sequence). The CDR3 reads CASSHMSGPPGAGELFF. The CDR3 DNA is TGTGCTAGCAGCCATATGAGCGGGCCCCCCGGGGCCGGGGAGCTGTTTTTT.

To note about this clonotype: The germline gene is not matched at one end of the junction; a read error may be the cause. The V call is TRBV11-2, the J call TRBJ2-5; a possible D gene is TRBD2 (6 bases). The CDR3 has 16 amino acids. In germline, CDR1 is SGHAT, CDR2 FQNNGV. CDR3 sequence reads: CVSSLGSSGPWETQYF. For the CDR3, the DNA is TGTGTCAGCAGCTTAGGAAGTAGCGGCCCGTGGGAGACCCAGTACTTC.

About this clonotype itself: The missing conserved phenylalanine or tryptophan at the end of this CDR3 makes a read error likely. The chain couples TRBV12-3 or TRBV12-4 to TRBJ2-3; 7 nucleotides line up with TRBD2. This CDR3 contains 15 residues. The CDR3 DNA is TGTGCCAGCAGTTTGGCAGCGGGAATCACAGATACCCAGTATTCT. Amino acid sequence: CASSLAAGITDTQYS.

Only one count was recorded for this clonotype. The chain links TRBV10-3 to TRBJ1-2, with 7 bases identical to TRBD1. Looked up from germline, CDR1 is ENHRY and CDR2 is SYGVKD. CDR3 length: 16 amino acids. Losses at the gene ends were 3 bases for V and 3 bases for J; bases not matched to a gene: 10. For the CDR3, the DNA is TGTGCCATCAGTGAAGGTGTCTCAGGGGGTGACTATGGCTACACCTTC. Amino acids: CAISEGVSGGDYGYTF.

This clonotype was found a few times. The rearrangement links TRBV6-5 to TRBJ2-3; unclear D gene. Trimming removed 2 bases at V and 2 bases at J, with 8 bases between. Germline V gives CDR1 MNHEY, CDR2 SVGAGI. The CDR3 extends over 14 amino acids. CDR3 sequence (DNA): TGTGCCAGCAGTTACGTCGGGTCCACAGATACGCAGTATTTT. Its protein is CASSYVGSTDTQYF.

This clonotype was recorded a few times. A read error may be the cause here, since a much bigger clone is one base away. The gene calls are TRBV30 and TRBJ1-4; a possible D gene is TRBD1 (6 bases). CDR3 length equals 14 residues. Germline assignment: CDR1 GTSNPN and CDR2 SVGIG (reference sequence). The chain's CDR3 is CVWTTSRGGEKLFF. In DNA form, the CDR3 reads TGTGTCTGGACCACCTCCAGGGGAGGGGAAAAACTGTTTTTT.

This clonotype was observed at least ten times. CDR3 protein: CASSTDRAGEKLFF. Written as DNA, the CDR3 is TGTGCCAGCAGCACTGACAGAGCAGGTGAAAAACTGTTTTTT. V is TRBV5-5 and J is TRBJ1-4; possibly TRBD1 for D (5 bases). The germline CDR1 and CDR2 sequences are SGHKS and YYEKEE (reference sequence). The V end lost 4 bases, the J end lost 7 bases, and 14 bases lay between the germline ends. The CDR3 length is 14 residues. The entire variable domain, with the rest obtained from reference TRBV5-5 and TRBJ1-4, is as follows: DAGVTQSPTHLIKTRGQQVTLRCSPISGHKSVSWYQQVLGQGPQFIFQYYEKEERGRGNFPDRFSARQFPNYSSELNVNALLLGDSALYLCASSTDRAGEKLFFGSGTQLSVL.

This clonotype showed up just once. A much larger clone is a single base away; this may be a read error. The CDR3 DNA sequence: TGTGCCAGCAGTTCCCCCCCCGTTCAGAGGCGGGTAGCTTTCTTT. This codes for CASSSPPVQRRVAFF. The V and J genes are TRBV28 and TRBJ1-1; D is unclear. V shed 4 bases and J shed 10 bases, with 22 bases lying between them. The V gene's germline CDR1 is MDHEN and CDR2 SYDVKM. The CDR3 runs to 15 residues.

This clonotype was detected only once. Since the CDR3 does not end with the conserved phenylalanine or tryptophan, this likely comes from a read error. The V gene is TRBV4-1, the J gene TRBJ1-2; TRBD1 matches at 8 bases. CDR3 length: 13 residues. Germline V gene data show CDR1 as MGHRA and CDR2 as YSYEKL. CDR3 DNA sequence: TGTGCCAGCAGCCGCTCGACAGGGGATGGCTACACCTCC. Translating it yields CASSRSTGDGYTS.

In the case of this clonotype: This may be a read error, as it is one base from a much larger clone. The chain employs TRBV10-2 and TRBJ2-2, with D possibly TRBD2 on 7 matching bases. CDR3 length: 17 residues. V was trimmed by 4 bases and J by 4 bases, leaving 19 bases between them. Per germline, CDR1 WSHSY and CDR2 SAAADI. The CDR3 sequence: CASSGLGGGAGTGELFF. The CDR3 DNA sequence: TGCGCCAGCAGTGGACTAGGGGGGGGGGCGGGCACCGGGGAGCTGTTTTTT.

On this clonotype itself: No conserved phenylalanine or tryptophan is present at the end of the CDR3, so a read error is the likely explanation. The gene calls are TRBV20-1 and TRBJ1-2; possibly TRBD1 for D (5 bases). The CDR3 totals 13 residues. Germline CDR1 is DFQATT and CDR2 is SNEGSKA (reference sequence). CDR3 bases: TGCAGTGCGCCGGACATTACTAACTTTGGCTACACCTCC. Translation: CSAPDITNFGYTS.

This clonotype was detected ten times or more. V usage is TRBV30 and J usage is TRBJ2-1, with 10 bases that match TRBD2. Germline CDR1 reads GTSNPN; CDR2 reads SVGIG (reference sequence). V lost 4 bases and J lost 0; bases outside the gene matches: 3. This CDR3 spans 15 amino acids. CDR3 loop: CAWTSSGSSYNEQFF. The CDR3 nucleotides are TGTGCCTGGACCTCTAGCGGGAGCTCCTACAATGAGCAGTTCTTC.

The chain carries TRBV4-1 and TRBJ2-3; 9 nucleotides align to TRBD2. In germline, CDR1 is MGHRA, CDR2 YSYEKL. Losses at the gene ends were 6 bases for V and 3 bases for J; bases not matched to a gene: 13. The CDR3 totals 17 residues. The CDR3 nucleotides are TGCGCCAGCAGTCGGGCTAGCGGGAACTCAAATACAGATACGCAGTATTTT. Encoded protein: CASSRASGNSNTDTQYF.

The chain has TRBV28 and TRBJ2-4, with a weak D call TRBD2 (6 bases). This CDR3 region has 15 residues. Trimming removed 6 bases from V and 3 bases from J, with 15 bases in between. Germline V CDR1 and CDR2: MDHEN, SYDVKM. CDR3 amino acids: CASSHAGRDKNIQYF. The CDR3 coding sequence is TGTGCCAGCAGCCACGCGGGACGCGACAAAAACATTCAGTACTTC. The full variable domain, in which reference TRBV28 and TRBJ2-4 provide the parts outside the CDR3, is DVKVTQSSRYLVKRTGEKVFLECVQDMDHENMFWYRQDPGLGLRLIYFSYDVKMKEKGDIPEGYSVSREKKERFSLILESASTNQTSMYLCASSHAGRDKNIQYFGAGTRLSVL.

Turning to this clonotype: A junction end diverges from the germline sequence, so it may reflect a read error. The rearrangement joins TRBV29-1 to TRBJ2-1; D is possibly TRBD1 (6 bases). This CDR3 region has 14 residues. The germline V gene has CDR1 SQVTM and CDR2 ANQGSEA. CDR3 bases: TGCAGCGGATTGCCCGGAGAGGGGGTGGATGAGGAGTTCTTC. As protein: CSGLPGEGVDEEFF.

In regard to this clonotype: A junction end diverges from the germline sequence, so it may reflect a read error. The V and J genes are TRBV11-2 and TRBJ1-1, with a possible D match to TRBD1 (5 bases). The V gene's germline CDR1 is SGHAT and CDR2 FQNNGV. The CDR3 has 15 amino acids. The CDR3 bases are TGTGCCAGCAGTTCAATGCAAGGGGCGAGCACTGAGGCTTTCTTT. Translation: CASSSMQGASTEAFF.

With regard to this clonotype: Sequence at one end of the junction differs from germline and may be a read error. The gene calls are TRBV12-3 or TRBV12-4 and TRBJ2-6; maybe TRBD1 (5 bases). This CDR3 is built from 16 residues. CDR3: CASSLSSHFGANVPTF. DNA for the CDR3: TGTGCCAGCAGTTTATCTTCGCACTTTGGGGCCAACGTCCCGACTTTC.

Remarks on this clonotype: The junction departs from the called germline gene at one end, perhaps through a read error. The V and J genes are TRBV30 and TRBJ1-5, with D possibly TRBD1 on 5 matching bases. The CDR3 runs to 14 residues. Germline V gene sequence: CDR1 GTSNPN, CDR2 SVGIG (reference sequence). The CDR3 bases are TGTGCCCGGAGCCGGGACGGGGGAAATCAGCCCCAGCATTTT. Translation gives CARSRDGGNQPQHF.

This sequence joins TRBV30 and TRBJ2-7; D is uncertain. The germline gives CDR1 GTSNPN, CDR2 SVGIG (reference sequence). The CDR3 consists of 13 residues. Trimming took off 3 bases at V and 0 bases at J, with 9 bases between the two ends. The CDR3 DNA follows: TGTGCCTGGAGCATAGGGATCTCCTACGAGCAGTACTTC. As protein: CAWSIGISYEQYF. The full variable domain, with the rest looked up from reference TRBV30 and TRBJ2-7, is SQTIHQWPATLVQPVGSPLSLECTVEGTSNPNLYWYRQAAGRGLQLLFYSVGIGQISSEVPQNLSASRPQDRQFILSSKKLLLSDSGFYLCAWSIGISYEQYFGPGTRLTVT.

The V call is TRBV29-1, the J call TRBJ2-7, with 8 bases matching TRBD1. Germline assignment: CDR1 SQVTM and CDR2 ANQGSEA. The CDR3 has 14 residues. The CDR3 DNA is TGCGGCACTAGAGCAGGGGGCGCAGTTTACGAGCAGTACTTC. Translated: CGTRAGGAVYEQYF.

This clonotype turned up a few times. Likely a read error: the CDR3 ends without its conserved phenylalanine or tryptophan. CDR3 nucleotide sequence: TGCAGCGTTGATGACGGGAGGGCTGGAGATACGCAGTATTCT. Residues: CSVDDGRAGDTQYS. The chain has TRBV29-1 and TRBJ2-3; 8 nucleotides agree with TRBD2. Trimming at V came to 3 bases and at J to 5 bases, leaving 7 bases not matched to a gene. The germline gives CDR1 SQVTM, CDR2 ANQGSEA. This CDR3 has 14 amino acids.

As for this clonotype: At one of its ends the junction is not consistent with the germline gene, which may arise from a read error. The chain combines TRBV12-3 or TRBV12-4 with TRBJ1-5; D is undetermined. The CDR3 consists of 14 residues. The CDR3 is CVSSLRYSNQPKHF. The CDR3 DNA reads as TGTGTCAGCAGTCTCAGATATAGCAATCAGCCCAAGCATTTT.

Concerning this clonotype: A read error may explain this, as a much larger clone is one base away. This sequence joins TRBV28 and TRBJ1-2; D is undetermined. Germline CDR1 MDHEN, CDR2 SYDVKM. Trimming took off 10 bases at V and 2 bases at J, with 14 bases between the two ends. The CDR3 contains 13 residues. CDR3 residues: CATRYSGNYGYTF. The CDR3 DNA follows: TGTGCCACCCGGTATTCTGGGAACTATGGCTACACCTTC.

The genes are TRBV11-2 and TRBJ2-2; TRBD2 matches at 7 bases. This CDR3 spans 16 amino acids. The germline V gene encodes CDR1 SGHAT and CDR2 FQNNGV. Trimming took 1 base from V and 7 from J; bases not matched to a gene: 9. CDR3 nucleotides: TGTGCCAGCAGCTTAGTGGCGCTAGCGGAAGTCGGGGAGCTGTTTTTT. Its translation: CASSLVALAEVGELFF.

A single count supports this clonotype. A much larger clonotype is one base distant, so this may be a read error. This chain links TRBV7-9 with TRBJ2-1; D may be TRBD1 (6 bases). This CDR3 has 13 residues. From germline, CDR1 is SEHNR and CDR2 FQNEAQ (reference sequence). In DNA, the CDR3 is TGTACCAGCAGCCATAGCCCAGGGGATGAGCAGTTCTTC. This gives the protein CTSSHSPGDEQFF.

In regard to this clonotype: A clone one base away is much larger, so this may be a read error. The V gene is TRBV5-1, the J gene TRBJ2-3; no clear D gene. Germline V lookup: CDR1 SGHRS, CDR2 YFSETQ. CDR3 length: 12 amino acids. The CDR3 coding sequence is TGCGTCAGCAGCTATGGGGATGATACGCAGTATTTT. Translated, it gives CVSSYGDDTQYF.

There are many counts of this clonotype. The chain is built from TRBV28 and TRBJ2-5, with 9 bases lining up with TRBD2. The V gene's germline CDR1 is MDHEN and CDR2 SYDVKM. This CDR3 is 15 amino acids long. J lost 4 bases, V lost 2 bases, and 5 bases had no gene match. The chain's CDR3 is CASSLNWRGGETQYF. CDR3 bases: TGTGCCAGCAGTTTAAACTGGCGGGGGGGAGAGACCCAGTACTTC.

As concerns this clonotype: This could be a read error, since a much larger clone is one nucleotide away. This sequence joins TRBV28 and TRBJ1-1; D is unresolved. The CDR3 is 12 amino acids. CDR1 is MDHEN, CDR2 SYDVKM, per germline. The CDR3 nucleotides are TGTGCCAGCCTCCTTGGTGGCACTGAAGCTTTATTT. It is translated as CASLLGGTEALF.

The chain has TRBV6-5 and TRBJ1-2; no reliable D call. The V gene's germline CDR1 is MNHEY and CDR2 SVGAGI. The length of the CDR3 is 11 residues. The V and J ends lost 11 bases and 7 bases respectively, with 14 bases between them. The chain's CDR3 is CAAQWSGGYTF. The DNA of the CDR3 is TGTGCCGCACAGTGGTCCGGTGGCTACACCTTC.

In regard to this clonotype: No conserved phenylalanine or tryptophan is present at the end of the CDR3, so a read error is the likely explanation. V is TRBV7-9 and J is TRBJ2-2, with D perhaps TRBD2 (5 bases). The CDR3 totals 14 residues. Germline lookup yields CDR1 SEHNR and CDR2 FQNEAQ (reference sequence). CDR3 sequence (DNA): TGTGCCAGCAGCTTGGAAGTGAACACCGGGAAGCTGTTTTCT. Amino acid sequence: CASSLEVNTGKLFS.

Note on this clonotype: The junction does not match germline at one end; this may be a read error. The chain employs TRBV29-1 and TRBJ1-1, with D tentatively TRBD1 (6 bases). Germline V gene lookup returns CDR1 SQVTM and CDR2 ANQGSEA. The CDR3 contains 15 residues. The CDR3 loop reads CSVTAGAQMNTETFF. In DNA, the CDR3 is TGCAGCGTCACAGCAGGGGCCCAAATGAACACTGAAACTTTCTTT.